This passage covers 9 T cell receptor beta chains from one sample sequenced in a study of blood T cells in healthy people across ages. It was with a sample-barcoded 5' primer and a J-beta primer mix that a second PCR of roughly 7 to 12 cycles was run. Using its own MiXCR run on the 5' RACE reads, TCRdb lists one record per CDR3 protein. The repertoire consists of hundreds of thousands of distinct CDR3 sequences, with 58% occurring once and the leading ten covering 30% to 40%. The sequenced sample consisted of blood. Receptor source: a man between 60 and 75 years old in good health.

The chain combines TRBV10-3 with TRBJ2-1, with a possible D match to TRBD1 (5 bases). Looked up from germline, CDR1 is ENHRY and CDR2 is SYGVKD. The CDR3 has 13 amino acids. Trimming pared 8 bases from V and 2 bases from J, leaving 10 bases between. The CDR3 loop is CAIQGNTYNEQFF. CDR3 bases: TGTGCCATCCAGGGAAATACCTACAATGAGCAGTTCTTC.

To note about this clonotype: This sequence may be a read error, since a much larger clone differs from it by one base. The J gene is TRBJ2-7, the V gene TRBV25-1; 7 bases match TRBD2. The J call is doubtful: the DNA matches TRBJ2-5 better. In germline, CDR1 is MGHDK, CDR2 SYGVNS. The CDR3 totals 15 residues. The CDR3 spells CASSGGPAGLETQYF. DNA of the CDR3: TGTGCCAGCAGTGGGGGACCAGCGGGGCTGGAGACCCAGTACTTC.

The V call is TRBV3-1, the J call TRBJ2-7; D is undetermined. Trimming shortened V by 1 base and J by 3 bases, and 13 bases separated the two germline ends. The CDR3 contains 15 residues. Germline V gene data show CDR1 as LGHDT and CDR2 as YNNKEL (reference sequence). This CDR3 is CASSQGVLVGYEQYF. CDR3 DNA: TGTGCCAGCAGCCAAGGGGTCTTGGTGGGCTACGAGCAGTACTTC.

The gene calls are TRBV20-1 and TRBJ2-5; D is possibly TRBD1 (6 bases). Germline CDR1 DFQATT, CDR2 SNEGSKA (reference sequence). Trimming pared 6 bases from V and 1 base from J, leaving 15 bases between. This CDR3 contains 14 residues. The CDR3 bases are TGCAGTGCCCCTTTGACAGGCGCCCAAGAGACCCAGTACTTC. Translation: CSAPLTGAQETQYF.

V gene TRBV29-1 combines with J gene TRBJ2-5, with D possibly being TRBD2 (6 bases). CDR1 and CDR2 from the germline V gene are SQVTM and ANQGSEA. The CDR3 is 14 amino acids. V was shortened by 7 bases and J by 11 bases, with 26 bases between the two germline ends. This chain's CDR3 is CSGTRDSSLNEQYF. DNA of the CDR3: TGCAGCGGAACCCGGGACTCCTCTCTCAATGAGCAGTACTTC. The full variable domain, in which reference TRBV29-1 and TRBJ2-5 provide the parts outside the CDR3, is SAVISQKPSRDICQRGTSLTIQCQVDSQVTMMFWYRQQPGQSLTLIATANQGSEATYESGFVIDKFPISRPNLTFSTLTVSNMSPEDSSIYLCSGTRDSSLNEQYFGPGTRLLVL.

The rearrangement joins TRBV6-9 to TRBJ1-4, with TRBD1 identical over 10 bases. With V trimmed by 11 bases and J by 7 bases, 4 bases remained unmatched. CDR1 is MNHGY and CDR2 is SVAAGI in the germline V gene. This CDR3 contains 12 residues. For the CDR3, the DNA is TGTGCCCGGACAGGGGGAAGTGAAAAACTGTTTTTT. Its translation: CARTGGSEKLFF.

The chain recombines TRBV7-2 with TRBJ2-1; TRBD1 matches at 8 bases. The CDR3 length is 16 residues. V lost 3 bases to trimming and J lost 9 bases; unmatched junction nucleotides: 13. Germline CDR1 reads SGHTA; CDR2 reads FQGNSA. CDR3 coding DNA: TGTGCCAGCAGCTTGCGGACAGGGTTAGAGGGTATTGAGCAGTTCTTC. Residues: CASSLRTGLEGIEQFF.

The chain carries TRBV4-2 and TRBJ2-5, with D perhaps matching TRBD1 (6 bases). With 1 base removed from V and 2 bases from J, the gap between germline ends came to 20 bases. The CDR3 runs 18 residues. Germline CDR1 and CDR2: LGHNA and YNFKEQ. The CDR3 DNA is TGTGCCAGCAGCCAAGCCGCTGGGGGCGGCACCCTTCAAGAGACCCAGTACTTC. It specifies CASSQAAGGGTLQETQYF.

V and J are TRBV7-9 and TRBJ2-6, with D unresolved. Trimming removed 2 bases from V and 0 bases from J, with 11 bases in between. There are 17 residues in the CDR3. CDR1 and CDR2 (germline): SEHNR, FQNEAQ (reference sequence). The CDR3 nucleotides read TGTGCCAGCAGCTTAAGGCAGCCTTACTCTGGGGCCAACGTCCTGACTTTC. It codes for CASSLRQPYSGANVLTF.